The 7 T cell receptor beta chains presented below share a single source sample, sequenced in a study of a mutant IDH1 vaccine in newly diagnosed glioma. The repertoire was sequenced with immunoSEQ multiplex PCR; TCRdb's copy has only in-frame clones and lacks some. The table shows about 53,000 clones, with about 86% occurring only once. The time point here: week 5, during vaccination. Each vaccine dose was 300 ug of mutant IDH1 20-mer peptide, with topical imiquimod. These receptors' targets are unknown. The sequences come from PBMCs, collected from a glioma patient whose treatment included an IDH1 peptide vaccine. The receptors stem from a woman between 50 and 59 years old with glioma.

CDR3: CASSLAAGDYYEQYF. CDR3 in DNA: TGTGCCAGCAGCTTAGCAGCGGGGGATTACTACGAGCAGTACTTC. V is TRBV7-2 and J is TRBJ2-7, with 8 bases that match TRBD2. Germline V gene data show CDR1 as SGHTA and CDR2 as FQGNSA. CDR3 length: 15 amino acids. J lost 3 bases, V lost 0 bases, and 4 bases had no gene match.

V and J are TRBV7-2 and TRBJ2-2; 9 positions agree with TRBD1. This CDR3 spans 18 amino acids. J gave up 4 bases and V 2 bases, and 11 bases lay outside the gene matches. From germline, CDR1 is SGHTA and CDR2 FQGNSA. The CDR3 bases are TGTGCCAGCAGCTTACTTTCTACAGGGGGCGGGGGCACCGGGGAGCTGTTTTTT. Translation gives CASSLLSTGGGGTGELFF. Complete variable domain (other parts from reference TRBV7-2 and TRBJ2-2): GAGVSQSPSNKVTEKGKDVELRCDPISGHTALYWYRQSLGQGLEFLIYFQGNSAPDKSGLPSDRFSAERTGGSVSTLTIQRTQQEDSAVYLCASSLLSTGGGGTGELFFGEGSRLTVL.

The chain couples TRBV6-6 to TRBJ2-5; D not certain. V was cut by 5 bases and J by 2 bases, with 3 bases left in between. This CDR3 has 11 residues. Germline V CDR1 and CDR2: MNHNY, SVGAGI (reference sequence). The DNA for the CDR3 is TGTGCCAGCAGTGCTCAAGAGACCCAGTACTTC. It codes for CASSAQETQYF.

This clone came up once. The V and J genes are TRBV7-9 and TRBJ2-7; TRBD1 might be the D (6 bases). Trimming stripped 5 bases from V and 0 bases from J, with 14 bases between. CDR1 and CDR2 from the germline V gene are SEHNR and FQNEAQ (reference sequence). This CDR3 contains 15 residues. The CDR3 loop is CASSNRDIISYEQYF. The CDR3 DNA follows: TGTGCCAGCAGCAATCGGGACATAATCTCCTACGAGCAGTACTTC.

This clone has just one count. Here the CDR3 DNA reads TGTGCCAGCAGCTTGGAAGGGGGGGGGCGGAGCAATGAGCAGTTCTTC. It yields the protein CASSLEGGGRSNEQFF. The chain is built from TRBV5-4 and TRBJ2-1; maybe TRBD2 (7 bases). The V and J ends lost 0 bases and 6 bases respectively, with 16 bases between them. Germline V gene lookup returns CDR1 SGHNT and CDR2 YYREEE (reference sequence). CDR3 size: 16 residues.

The DNA for the CDR3 is TGTGCCATCAGTGAACAGGTCGGGGTGAAGTCTGGAAACACCATATATTTT. The encoded protein is CAISEQVGVKSGNTIYF. This chain links TRBV10-3 with TRBJ1-3; D possibly corresponds to TRBD1 (5 bases). CDR1 is ENHRY, CDR2 SYGVKD, per germline. Trimming stripped 3 bases from V and 1 base from J, with 16 bases between. The CDR3 is 17 residues long.

The chain links TRBV30 to TRBJ1-5, with no clear D. The CDR3 is 14 residues long. The germline V gene has CDR1 GTSNPN and CDR2 SVGIG (reference sequence). V lost 3 bases and J 9 bases, leaving 18 bases between the germline ends. The CDR3 sequence: CAWRDPGNDLPQHF. Here the CDR3 DNA reads TGTGCCTGGAGGGACCCCGGAAACGATTTGCCCCAGCATTTT.